These 31 T cell receptor beta chains share one sample of origin, sequenced in a study of T-cell memory formation after mild COVID-19. TCRdb processed the 5' RACE reads anew with MiXCR; each CDR3 protein has one entry. The sample consists of about 170,000 distinct CDR3 sequences, 10% to 15% of them appearing once. The material sequenced was PBMCs or a T cell subset sorted from them (not recorded which). Source of these receptors: a man aged 18 to 35 who had mild COVID-19 (a few samples of this study predate the infection). Cell type and time point are not known.

The sample holds many counts of this clonotype. The chain is built from TRBV5-1 and TRBJ1-1, with a weak D call TRBD1 (6 bases). V was shortened by 1 base and J by 3 bases, with 25 bases between the two germline ends. CDR1 and CDR2 (germline): SGHRS, YFSETQ. This CDR3 region has 19 residues. CDR3 amino acids: CASSLWPSTGRWSDTEAFF. The CDR3, as DNA: TGCGCCAGCAGCTTGTGGCCTTCGACAGGCAGGTGGTCGGACACTGAAGCTTTCTTT.

The J gene is TRBJ2-3, the V gene TRBV7-2; 15 nucleotides line up with TRBD2. This CDR3 has 16 amino acids. J lost 5 bases, V lost 3 bases, and 3 bases had no gene match. Germline lookup yields CDR1 SGHTA and CDR2 FQGNSA. The CDR3 sequence: CASSLGLAGGIDTQYF. CDR3 nucleotide sequence: TGTGCCAGCAGCTTGGGACTAGCGGGGGGAATAGATACGCAGTATTTT.

This clonotype came up a few times. The rearrangement uses TRBV29-1 and TRBJ2-3; 7 bases align to TRBD2. CDR1 and CDR2 (germline): SQVTM, ANQGSEA. CDR3 length: 13 amino acids. V lost 5 bases and J lost 1; bases outside the gene matches: 3. CDR3 amino acids: CSVPGRGTDTQYF. Written as DNA, the CDR3 is TGCAGCGTTCCGGGGAGGGGCACAGATACGCAGTATTTT.

This clonotype was observed a few times. The CDR3 reads CASSQDLDQPQHF. CDR3 nucleotide sequence: TGTGCCAGCAGCCAAGACCTGGATCAGCCCCAGCATTTT. V usage is TRBV3-1 and J usage is TRBJ1-5; no reliable D call. Germline assignment: CDR1 LGHDT and CDR2 YNNKEL (reference sequence). This CDR3 region has 13 residues. V lost 0 bases and J 5 bases, leaving 5 bases between the germline ends.

The V call is TRBV6-5, the J call TRBJ2-6; 7 bases match TRBD1. Germline CDR1 reads MNHEY; CDR2 reads SVGAGI. The CDR3 has 18 amino acids. The ends lost 8 bases at V and 0 bases at J; junction bases unmatched: 13. This chain's CDR3 is CASQPPGGLSSGANVLTF. CDR3 DNA sequence: TGTGCCAGCCAACCTCCAGGGGGATTGAGCTCTGGGGCCAACGTCCTGACTTTC.

The gene calls are TRBV12-3 or TRBV12-4 and TRBJ1-4, with a tentative D call TRBD1 (5 bases). Trimming took off 1 base at V and 13 bases at J, with 10 bases between the two ends. The CDR3 totals 12 residues. CDR3 sequence: CASSLGGRGLFF. The CDR3 DNA reads TGTGCCAGCAGTTTAGGGGGGAGGGGACTGTTTTTT.

The chain joins TRBV10-3 to TRBJ2-5, with a tentative D call TRBD1 (6 bases). V was trimmed by 7 bases and J by 1 base, leaving 31 bases between them. Germline V gene lookup returns CDR1 ENHRY and CDR2 SYGVKD. The CDR3 is made up of 20 amino acids. CDR3 nucleotides: TGTGCCATCAAAGGTACGACAGGTGGCATCTTCGGACTGCCCCAAGAGACCCAGTACTTC. As protein: CAIKGTTGGIFGLPQETQYF.

By share of the sample, this clonotype is medium-sized. V gene TRBV6-6 combines with J gene TRBJ2-1; a possible D gene is TRBD1 (6 bases). Per germline, CDR1 MNHNY and CDR2 SVGAGI (reference sequence). The CDR3 extends over 11 amino acids. Trimming removed 7 bases at V and 9 bases at J, with 10 bases between. The CDR3 nucleotides are TGTGCCAGCACCGAAGGGGGTGAGCAGTTCTTC. Residues: CASTEGGEQFF.

This clonotype came up a few times. This chain links TRBV3-1 with TRBJ2-3; D possibly matches TRBD1 or TRBD2 (6 bases each). The CDR3 has 15 residues. The V gene lost 3 bases and the J gene lost 9 bases, with 19 bases spanning the gap. Germline V CDR1 and CDR2: LGHDT, YNNKEL (reference sequence). DNA of the CDR3: TGTGCCAGCAGCCAGGAGGGGGGCCGTACAGGGACGCAGTATTTT. Its protein product is CASSQEGGRTGTQYF.

There are a few counts of this clonotype. The J gene is TRBJ2-1, the V gene TRBV20-1; no firm D call. V was cut by 0 bases and J by 8 bases, with 14 bases left in between. The CDR3 length is 14 residues. CDR1 is DFQATT and CDR2 is SNEGSKA in the germline V gene (reference sequence). This chain's CDR3 is CSARDRLSGYEQFF. The CDR3, as DNA: TGCAGTGCTAGAGATCGGCTAAGTGGGTATGAGCAGTTCTTC.

This clonotype was detected a few times. V and J are TRBV24-1 and TRBJ2-5; D uncertain. The length of the CDR3 is 14 residues. The germline V gene has CDR1 KGHDR and CDR2 SFDVKD. Trimming shortened V by 6 bases and J by 0 bases, and 10 bases separated the two germline ends. The CDR3 sequence is CATSYGLYQETQYF. As DNA, the CDR3 is TGTGCCACCAGTTATGGGCTATACCAAGAGACCCAGTACTTC.

V is TRBV18 and J is TRBJ1-1; unclear D gene. This CDR3 is built from 15 residues. V dropped 1 base and J dropped 1 base, with 10 bases sitting between them. Germline lookup yields CDR1 KGHSH and CDR2 LQKENI. The CDR3 loop reads CASSPLGPKNTEAFF. CDR3 DNA: TGTGCCAGCTCACCACTAGGGCCGAAGAACACTGAAGCTTTCTTT.

The V gene is TRBV9, the J gene TRBJ1-5; perhaps TRBD1 as D (5 bases). The germline V gene has CDR1 SGDLS and CDR2 YYNGEE. This CDR3 contains 15 residues. V was trimmed by 4 bases and J by 7 bases, leaving 18 bases between them. The CDR3 is CASSPGSRDIQPQHF. The DNA of the CDR3 is TGTGCCAGCAGCCCAGGGAGCAGGGATATCCAGCCCCAGCATTTT.

This clonotype was observed a handful of times. The V call is TRBV21-1, the J call TRBJ2-3; whether TRBD1, the table's D call, matches the DNA was not checked. TRBV21-1 is flagged as a pseudogene. The CDR3 runs 14 residues. In nucleotides, the CDR3 is TGTGCCAGCAGCTGGGCAGGGCGTCCAGATACGCAGTATTTT. Its translation: CASSWAGRPDTQYF.

The chain employs TRBV20-1 and TRBJ2-3, with 10 positions matching TRBD1. Germline loops: CDR1 DFQATT, CDR2 SNEGSKA (reference sequence). This CDR3 has 13 amino acids. V shed 4 bases, J shed 8 bases, and the junction held 6 bases outside the gene matches. For the CDR3, the DNA is TGCAGTGCTACCGGGACAGGGGCCGGTACGCAGTATTTT. It specifies CSATGTGAGTQYF.

The chain joins TRBV5-1 to TRBJ1-1; D is possibly TRBD1 (5 bases). The CDR3 runs to 14 residues. Looked up from germline, CDR1 is SGHRS and CDR2 is YFSETQ. The ends were cut back, 4 bases at V and 1 base at J, with 11 bases in the middle. The CDR3 region has the DNA TGCGCCAGCAGCCAAGAAACAGGGAACACTGAAGCTTTCTTT. It encodes CASSQETGNTEAFF.

In its sample, this clonotype was seen a few times. The rearrangement joins TRBV4-2 to TRBJ2-5; perhaps TRBD2 as D (6 bases). The CDR3 length is 14 residues. Trimming removed 0 bases from V and 3 bases from J, with 8 bases in between. Germline V lookup: CDR1 LGHNA, CDR2 YNFKEQ. The CDR3 DNA sequence: TGTGCCAGCAGCCAAGATCGGGGGAAAGAGACCCAGTACTTC. Translation: CASSQDRGKETQYF.

This rearrangement joins TRBV20-1 to TRBJ1-1; perhaps TRBD1 as D (5 bases). Germline assignment: CDR1 DFQATT and CDR2 SNEGSKA (reference sequence). This CDR3 comprises 14 residues. Between the trimmed V and J ends, which lost 1 base and 5 bases, there was a span of 14 bases. As DNA, the CDR3 is TGCAGTGCTAGAGCCGGCTCTCCAGGGACTGAAGCTTTCTTT. This sequence encodes CSARAGSPGTEAFF.

The rearrangement uses TRBV6-1 and TRBJ1-1; 7 nucleotides align to TRBD1. There are 13 residues in the CDR3. Germline V CDR1 and CDR2: MNHNS, SASEGT. Germline trimming cut 7 bases from V and 8 bases from J; bases unmatched to any gene: 10. CDR3 sequence (DNA): TGTGCCAGCACGCGACAGGGCATCAGGGAAGCTTTCTTT. This sequence encodes CASTRQGIREAFF.

There are a few counts of this clonotype. The V and J genes are TRBV20-1 and TRBJ2-7; TRBD1 is a possible D gene (5 bases). Trimming stripped 6 bases from V and 1 base from J, with 10 bases between. This CDR3 region has 12 residues. Germline-derived CDR1 and CDR2 are DFQATT and SNEGSKA (reference sequence). The CDR3 loop is CSARRGSYEQYF. The CDR3 DNA sequence: TGCAGTGCCCGAAGGGGATCCTACGAGCAGTACTTC.

The rearrangement joins TRBV9 to TRBJ2-5; TRBD2 matches at 9 bases. V gave up 0 bases and J gave up 4 bases; unmatched junction bases: 4. The CDR3 spans 15 residues. CDR1 is SGDLS and CDR2 is YYNGEE in the germline V gene. CDR3 loop: CASSVGRGGRETQYF. CDR3 bases: TGTGCCAGCAGCGTAGGGCGGGGGGGCCGAGAGACCCAGTACTTC.

This clonotype turned up a few times. The chain has TRBV7-8 and TRBJ1-4; TRBD1 agrees at 7 bases. The CDR3 is 16 amino acids. CDR1 and CDR2 (germline): SGHVS, FQNEAQ. The junction had 10 bases not matched to a gene; V was cut back by 6 bases and J by 3 bases. The CDR3 sequence is CASRDKGGTANEKLFF. CDR3 nucleotide sequence: TGTGCCAGCAGAGACAAGGGGGGGACAGCTAATGAAAAACTGTTTTTT.

V gene TRBV28 combines with J gene TRBJ1-2; maybe TRBD1 (6 bases). This CDR3 contains 16 residues. CDR1 and CDR2 from the germline V gene are MDHEN and SYDVKM. Deletions cut 6 bases from V and 1 base from J, with 18 bases between. The CDR3 sequence: CASSTPVTGLNYGYTF. The CDR3 DNA sequence: TGTGCCAGCAGCACCCCTGTGACAGGCCTTAACTATGGCTACACCTTC.

The J gene is TRBJ1-4, the V gene TRBV7-2; D is unresolved. Trimming took off 1 base at V and 0 bases at J, with 6 bases between the two ends. Germline V lookup: CDR1 SGHTA, CDR2 FQGNSA. CDR3 length: 15 amino acids. CDR3 in amino acids: CASSLGRATNEKLFF. CDR3 sequence (DNA): TGTGCCAGCAGCTTAGGAAGGGCAACTAATGAAAAACTGTTTTTT. The variable domain in full, completed from reference TRBV7-2 and TRBJ1-4, reads GAGVSQSPSNKVTEKGKDVELRCDPISGHTALYWYRQSLGQGLEFLIYFQGNSAPDKSGLPSDRFSAERTGGSVSTLTIQRTQQEDSAVYLCASSLGRATNEKLFFGSGTQLSVL.

This clonotype has just a few counts. V gene TRBV12-3 or TRBV12-4 combines with J gene TRBJ1-5, with D possibly matching TRBD1 (6 bases). The V gene lost 5 bases and the J gene lost 6 bases, with 17 bases spanning the gap. This CDR3 is built from 15 residues. The CDR3 nucleotides read TGTGCCAGCAGTATTCAACAGGGATTGGGTCAGCCCCAGCATTTT. Amino acid sequence: CASSIQQGLGQPQHF.

The chain combines TRBV20-1 with TRBJ1-1; D unresolved. Germline-derived CDR1 and CDR2 are DFQATT and SNEGSKA (reference sequence). The CDR3 is made up of 13 amino acids. Trimming left V 0 bases short and J 6 bases short, with 11 bases between. CDR3 amino acids: CSARDVALSEAFF. CDR3 nucleotide sequence: TGCAGTGCTAGAGACGTTGCTTTGTCTGAAGCTTTCTTT.

The genes are TRBV20-1 and TRBJ2-2, with TRBD2 matching over 10 bases. Germline V gives CDR1 DFQATT, CDR2 SNEGSKA (reference sequence). The CDR3 runs to 16 residues. V lost 4 bases and J lost 3; bases outside the gene matches: 8. The CDR3 coding sequence is TGCAGTGCTATCGACTTGAGCGGGGGGGACACCGGGGAGCTGTTTTTT. It specifies CSAIDLSGGDTGELFF.

This clonotype was counted only a few times. The chain employs TRBV6-2 or TRBV6-3 and TRBJ2-5, with D maybe TRBD2 (6 bases). This CDR3 region has 12 residues. Germline CDR1 reads MNHEY; CDR2 reads SVGEGT. V was clipped by 7 bases and J by 7 bases, with 13 bases between them. This CDR3 reads CASNPQEGTQYF. CDR3 nucleotide sequence: TGTGCCAGCAACCCTCAGGAGGGGACCCAGTACTTC.

This clonotype occurred once. The chain joins TRBV6-6 to TRBJ1-4; 7 bases match TRBD1. The junction had 9 bases not matched to a gene; V was cut back by 5 bases and J by 15 bases. The V gene's germline CDR1 is MNHNY and CDR2 SVGAGI (reference sequence). The CDR3 has 12 amino acids. The CDR3 region has the DNA TGTGCCAGCAGTCAAGTCCGGGACAGCGTGTTTTTT. Translating it yields CASSQVRDSVFF.

V gene TRBV5-1 combines with J gene TRBJ2-3; 9 bases fit TRBD1. The CDR3 loop spans 15 amino acids. With V trimmed by 4 bases and J by 3 bases, 6 bases remained unmatched. CDR1 is SGHRS and CDR2 is YFSETQ in the germline V gene. DNA of the CDR3: TGCGCCAGCAGCCAGGGACAGGGAGCTACAGATACGCAGTATTTT. Translating gives CASSQGQGATDTQYF.

The rearrangement uses TRBV6-1 and TRBJ2-5, with D perhaps assigned TRBD1 or TRBD2 (6 bases each). V was pared by 11 bases and J by 9 bases, with 22 bases between. CDR3 length: 13 residues. Germline CDR1 and CDR2: MNHNS and SASEGT. CDR3 DNA sequence: TGTGCCTCGGCACTGGAGGGGGTGTCGGCCCAGTACTTC. Protein: CASALEGVSAQYF.